A single sample gave rise to the 30 T cell receptor beta chains below, sequenced in a study of blood T cells in healthy people across ages. Primers used in a second PCR of roughly 6 to 11 cycles were a sample-barcoded 5' primer and a J-beta primer mix. TCRdb reanalysed the 5' RACE reads using MiXCR and keeps one entry per CDR3 protein. The sample yields some 1.4 million distinct CDR3 sequences, roughly 40% seen once. Sample: blood. These receptors all come from a woman between 18 and 29 years old in good health.

The rearrangement joins TRBV6-2 or TRBV6-3 to TRBJ2-7, with TRBD2 identical over 12 bases. The CDR3 length is 16 residues. Germline CDR1 MNHEY, CDR2 SVGEGT. V lost 0 bases, J lost 4 bases, and 4 bases stayed unmatched. The CDR3 loop is CASSYSTSGSGYEQYF. The CDR3 DNA is TGTGCCAGCAGTTACTCGACTAGCGGGAGTGGTTACGAGCAGTACTTC.

This sequence joins TRBV7-8 and TRBJ2-4; D unclear. Trimming took off 3 bases at V and 3 bases at J, with 9 bases between the two ends. The CDR3 has 14 residues. The germline V gene has CDR1 SGHVS and CDR2 FQNEAQ. CDR3 protein: CASSFTEFKNIQYF. CDR3 coding DNA: TGTGCCAGCAGCTTTACTGAGTTCAAAAACATTCAGTACTTC.

This clonotype occurred a few times. This rearrangement joins TRBV12-3 or TRBV12-4 to TRBJ2-3, with 8 positions matching TRBD2. The CDR3 extends over 14 amino acids. V lost 10 bases and J lost 2; bases outside the gene matches: 8. The CDR3 region is CATLKRGFTDTQYF. Written as DNA, the CDR3 is TGTGCCACTCTGAAGCGGGGGTTCACAGATACGCAGTATTTT.

The rearrangement uses TRBV4-1 and TRBJ2-1; 8 bases are shared with TRBD1. The V and J ends lost 3 bases and 9 bases, in that order; junction bases with no gene match: 10. Germline CDR1 reads MGHRA; CDR2 reads YSYEKL. The CDR3 sequence is 15 residues long. The CDR3 spells CASSQPQGTGLEQFF. The CDR3 nucleotides are TGCGCCAGCAGCCAGCCCCAAGGGACAGGCCTTGAGCAGTTCTTC.

The chain recombines TRBV4-1 with TRBJ2-7; D perhaps matches TRBD2 (5 bases). This CDR3 region has 15 residues. The ends were cut back, 0 bases at V and 2 bases at J, with 11 bases in the middle. Looked up from germline, CDR1 is MGHRA and CDR2 is YSYEKL. CDR3 nucleotide sequence: TGCGCCAGCAGCCAAGATGGGAGCGCTGCCTACGAGCAGTACTTC. Translated: CASSQDGSAAYEQYF.

The chain uses TRBV24-1 and TRBJ1-2; TRBD1 is a possible D gene (5 bases). This CDR3 contains 13 residues. The germline CDR1 and CDR2 sequences are KGHDR and SFDVKD. V was trimmed by 4 bases and J by 8 bases, leaving 13 bases between them. CDR3 sequence reads: CATSDPGNWGYTF. The DNA of the CDR3 is TGTGCCACCAGTGACCCAGGGAATTGGGGCTACACCTTC.

The V call is TRBV5-4, the J call TRBJ2-6; no definite D call. In germline, CDR1 is SGHNT, CDR2 YYREEE (reference sequence). The CDR3 covers 14 residues. V was pared by 2 bases and J by 4 bases, with 7 bases between. CDR3: CASSFDPGANVLTF. The CDR3 DNA follows: TGTGCCAGCAGCTTCGATCCCGGGGCCAACGTCCTGACTTTC.

This clonotype was observed a few times. The chain links TRBV7-4 to TRBJ2-5, with TRBD2 matching over 8 bases. From germline, CDR1 is SGHVT and CDR2 SQSDAQ. CDR3 length equals 18 residues. The V and J ends lost 1 base and 2 bases, in that order; junction bases with no gene match: 12. The CDR3 spells CASSLGILEAGGQETQYF. DNA of the CDR3: TGTGCCAGCAGCTTAGGGATCCTAGAGGCGGGAGGACAAGAGACCCAGTACTTC. Drawing the rest from reference TRBV7-4 and TRBJ2-5, the complete variable domain is GAGVSQSPRYKVAKRGRDVALRCDSISGHVTLYWYRQTLGQGSEVLTYSQSDAQRDKSGRPSGRFSAERPERSVSTLKIQRTEQGDSAVYLCASSLGILEAGGQETQYFGPGTRLLVL.

Only a few counts were recorded for this clonotype. The chain couples TRBV6-1 to TRBJ2-5, with TRBD1 identical over 8 bases. CDR3 length equals 16 residues. Trimming removed 6 bases from V and 2 bases from J; junction bases left unmatched: 11. Germline V lookup: CDR1 MNHNS, CDR2 SASEGT. CDR3 sequence reads: CASRKTGGPPQETQYF. The DNA for the CDR3 is TGTGCCAGCAGAAAAACAGGGGGGCCCCCTCAAGAGACCCAGTACTTC.

V is TRBV6-5 and J is TRBJ1-2, with TRBD1 as a possible D gene (5 bases). This CDR3 comprises 15 residues. CDR1 MNHEY and CDR2 SVGAGI come from the germline V gene. Deletions cut 1 base from V and 1 base from J, with 10 bases between. CDR3 loop: CASSYYGRVNYGYTF. As DNA, the CDR3 is TGTGCCAGCAGTTACTACGGCAGGGTTAACTATGGCTACACCTTC.

In this sample, this clonotype turned up once. The chain combines TRBV5-1 with TRBJ2-3; TRBD2 matches at 14 bases. Germline V gene sequence: CDR1 SGHRS, CDR2 YFSETQ. V shed 4 bases and J 5 bases; nucleotides not matched to a gene: 12. The CDR3 is made up of 18 amino acids. The DNA for the CDR3 is TGCGCCAGCAGCAAGGGACTAGCGGGGGTTCGGCGGGAAGATACGCAGTATTTT. Protein: CASSKGLAGVRREDTQYF.

This rearrangement joins TRBV29-1 to TRBJ1-2; 7 positions match TRBD1. The length of the CDR3 is 11 residues. V trimming: 6 bases; J trimming: 7 bases; junction bases outside the gene matches: 5. In germline, CDR1 is SQVTM, CDR2 ANQGSEA. CDR3 region: CSVREGAGYTF. The CDR3 nucleotides read TGCAGCGTCAGGGAGGGGGCTGGCTACACCTTC.

CDR3 DNA sequence: TGCGCCAGCAGCTGGACGGGTTTAAATGAAAAACTGTTTTTT. Its protein product is CASSWTGLNEKLFF. This chain uses TRBV5-1 with TRBJ1-4, with no clear D. Germline assignment: CDR1 SGHRS and CDR2 YFSETQ. V gave up 3 bases and J gave up 5 bases, with 11 bases separating them. The CDR3 is 14 residues long.

This clonotype has only a few counts. This chain's CDR3 is CSARSQTGDTQYF. The CDR3 DNA reads TGCAGTGCTAGATCTCAGACTGGGGATACGCAGTATTTT. This chain uses TRBV20-1 with TRBJ2-3; D gene unclear. CDR1 is DFQATT and CDR2 is SNEGSKA in the germline V gene (reference sequence). V gave up 2 bases and J gave up 6 bases, with 12 bases separating them. The CDR3 contains 13 residues.

This clonotype was detected only once. The chain joins TRBV7-3 to TRBJ1-4; 10 bases agree with TRBD1. Germline CDR1 and CDR2: SGHTA and FQGTGA. V was pared by 5 bases and J by 6 bases, with 15 bases of the junction left unmatched. The CDR3 totals 18 residues. CDR3: CASSVGPLAGTGDEKLFF. CDR3 bases: TGTGCCAGCAGCGTCGGACCCCTCGCCGGGACAGGGGATGAAAAACTGTTTTTT.

This clonotype turned up a few times. The chain is built from TRBV12-3 or TRBV12-4 and TRBJ1-1; D call uncertain. This CDR3 spans 11 amino acids. Trimming left V 10 bases short and J 1 base short, with 7 bases between. CDR3 nucleotide sequence: TGTGCCACCCTGCCGAACACTGAAGCTTTCTTT. This gives the protein CATLPNTEAFF.

This rearrangement joins TRBV7-9 to TRBJ2-7, with 13 bases matching TRBD2. This CDR3 is built from 14 residues. Germline assignment: CDR1 SEHNR and CDR2 FQNEAQ (reference sequence). Trimming removed 9 bases from V and 7 bases from J; junction bases left unmatched: 9. CDR3 in DNA: TGTGCCAGTAGCCGCCGACTAGCGGGAGGTGAGCAGTACTTC. Translated: CASSRRLAGGEQYF.

The chain combines TRBV7-6 with TRBJ1-5, with TRBD1 identical over 8 bases. Germline loops: CDR1 SGHVS, CDR2 FNYEAQ. The V and J ends lost 1 base and 4 bases, in that order; junction bases with no gene match: 6. The length of the CDR3 is 16 residues. The CDR3 bases are TGTGCCAGCAGCTTAGAAGACAGGGGCCGTAATCAGCCCCAGCATTTT. It is translated as CASSLEDRGRNQPQHF.

In the case of this clonotype: No conserved phenylalanine or tryptophan ends this CDR3, so it is likely a read error. The genes are TRBV4-1 and TRBJ2-7; 9 nucleotides align to TRBD1. Germline assignment: CDR1 MGHRA and CDR2 YSYEKL. The CDR3 totals 15 residues. The ends lost 3 bases at V and 5 bases at J; junction bases unmatched: 8. The CDR3 reads CASSQYRDRDDEQYY. The CDR3 nucleotides read TGCGCCAGCAGCCAGTACCGGGACAGGGACGACGAGCAGTACTAC.

The chain recombines TRBV29-1 with TRBJ2-1; D is ambiguous. The CDR3 consists of 14 residues. Trimming shortened V by 8 bases and J by 7 bases, and 21 bases separated the two germline ends. Germline values: CDR1 SQVTM, CDR2 ANQGSEA. The chain's CDR3 is CSLVRSERLNEQFF. DNA for the CDR3: TGCAGCCTAGTCAGGAGCGAGAGGTTAAATGAGCAGTTCTTC.

This sequence joins TRBV6-6 and TRBJ2-5; D might be TRBD1 (6 bases). This CDR3 has 12 residues. Germline CDR1 reads MNHNY; CDR2 reads SVGAGI (reference sequence). V dropped 6 bases and J dropped 7 bases, with 12 bases sitting between them. CDR3 sequence (DNA): TGTGCCAGCAGGGGGGCCATGGGGACCCAGTACTTC. Its translation: CASRGAMGTQYF.

The chain links TRBV27 to TRBJ2-1, with a weak D call TRBD2 (6 bases). CDR1 is MNHEY, CDR2 SMNVEV, per germline (reference sequence). The CDR3 extends over 13 amino acids. Trimming took off 6 bases at V and 9 bases at J, with 15 bases between the two ends. The CDR3 sequence is CASRVEVGGEQFF. The CDR3 bases are TGTGCCAGCAGAGTGGAGGTGGGGGGTGAGCAGTTCTTC.

This clonotype was recorded a few times. This chain joins TRBV30 and TRBJ2-1; TRBD1 might be the D (7 bases). This CDR3 has 16 residues. Per germline, CDR1 GTSNPN and CDR2 SVGIG (reference sequence). V was trimmed by 3 bases and J by 5 bases, leaving 20 bases between them. Written as DNA, the CDR3 is TGTGCCTGGAGAGCCCTGAACAGGGGACTCAACAATGAGCAGTTCTTC. It is translated as CAWRALNRGLNNEQFF.

This clonotype occurred once. J is TRBJ2-1 and V is TRBV9, with 10 bases identical to TRBD2. The end of the DNA aligns better with TRBJ2-7, so the J call may be wrong. The CDR3 has 17 residues. Germline values: CDR1 SGDLS, CDR2 YYNGEE. CDR3 protein: CASSSEGGTSVNNEQYF. In DNA, the CDR3 is TGTGCCAGCAGCTCCGAGGGGGGGACTAGCGTCAACAATGAGCAGTACTTC.

This clonotype is a singleton in its sample. This chain connects TRBV2 to TRBJ2-4; TRBD2 agrees at 7 bases. The J call may not be correct, given that the DNA end is closer to TRBJ2-7. CDR1 and CDR2 from the germline V gene are SNHLY and FYNNEI. CDR3 length: 15 residues. DNA of the CDR3: TGTGCCAGCAGTCGGACTAGAGACCGCGGTGGCGAGCAGTACTTC. Translated: CASSRTRDRGGEQYF.

This chain uses TRBV20-1 with TRBJ2-5, with D hard to call. Trimming cost V 6 bases and J 2 bases, with 10 bases left between them. In germline, CDR1 is DFQATT, CDR2 SNEGSKA (reference sequence). The CDR3 has 12 amino acids. CDR3 amino acids: CSALFRQETQYF. For the CDR3, the DNA is TGCAGTGCGTTGTTCAGGCAAGAGACCCAGTACTTC.

This clonotype appeared a few times. J is TRBJ2-1 and V is TRBV7-2; D is uncertain. The CDR3 extends over 15 amino acids. Trimming removed 5 bases at V and 6 bases at J, with 17 bases between. Germline CDR1 SGHTA, CDR2 FQGNSA. The CDR3 bases are TGTGCCAGCAGCCCAGGCTATAGTTTCCCCAATGAGCAGTTCTTC. This translates into CASSPGYSFPNEQFF.

The chain is built from TRBV20-1 and TRBJ2-3; 7 bases line up with TRBD2. J gave up 5 bases and V 5 bases, and 16 bases lay outside the gene matches. Per germline, CDR1 DFQATT and CDR2 SNEGSKA (reference sequence). There are 16 residues in the CDR3. The CDR3 region has the DNA TGCAGTGCTCCCTCAACGGGAGGCCCCTGGCAAGATACGCAGTATTTT. Its translation: CSAPSTGGPWQDTQYF.

The genes are TRBV6-1 and TRBJ2-5; D is possibly TRBD1 (6 bases). In germline, CDR1 is MNHNS, CDR2 SASEGT. This CDR3 is built from 14 residues. Trimming pared 4 bases from V and 0 bases from J, leaving 9 bases between. CDR3 DNA: TGTGCCAGCAGTGGAGACAGGCACCAAGAGACCCAGTACTTC. This gives the protein CASSGDRHQETQYF.

V is TRBV3-1 and J is TRBJ2-7; TRBD2 matches 12 bases. The ends lost 3 bases at V and 2 bases at J; junction bases unmatched: 5. The CDR3 has 16 residues. Per the germline V gene, CDR1 is LGHDT and CDR2 is YNNKEL (reference sequence). The DNA for the CDR3 is TGTGCCAGCAGCCACCCGACTAGCGGGGGTACCTACGAGCAGTACTTC. It specifies CASSHPTSGGTYEQYF.